This TCR beta chain was sequenced for a study of blood T cell repertoires in COVID-19. Per the authors' pipeline: How many nucleated cells were present was estimated from reference gene primer amplification. Assay: immunoSEQ multiplex PCR; the TCRdb copy retains only in-frame clones and omits some. V and J calls plus clone size are reproduced from that table; the DNA served to infer D and trimming. This table has 200,000 to 250,000 clones, around 82% appearing once. This clone has just one count. There are 15 residues in the CDR3. Germline loops: CDR1 SGHRS, CDR2 YFSETQ. Trimming shortened V by 2 bases and J by 1 base, and 12 bases separated the two germline ends.

The sequenced sample was peripheral blood. The V gene is TRBV5-1, the J gene TRBJ1-1; D gene uncertain. This receptor was taken from a woman in her sixties with acute or convalescent COVID-19. The CDR3 loop reads CASSFENNRNTEAFF. In DNA, the CDR3 is TGCGCCAGCAGCTTTGAAAATAACAGGAACACTGAAGCTTTCTTT.